This TCR beta chain was sequenced for a study of blood T cells in healthy people across ages. Researchers collected approximately 9.5 milliliters of peripheral blood from every single donor. A minimum of 7 million PBMCs was isolated per sample. Total RNA was extracted at no less than 6 micrograms per sample. A second PCR of 7 to 11 cycles used a sample-barcoded 5' primer and a J-beta primer mix. TCRdb fed the 5' RACE reads into MiXCR, producing one record per CDR3 protein. The data contain some 1.8 million distinct CDR3 sequences, 39% of them singletons. After removal of 6 bases from V and 1 base from J, the junction contained 5 bases not matched to a gene. The CDR3 consists of 14 residues.

The chain carries TRBV12-3 or TRBV12-4 and TRBJ2-5; 7 bases agree with TRBD2. The sample was blood. This TCR was recovered from a human donor in good health. The CDR3 loop reads CASRPGLVQETQYF. In DNA, the CDR3 is TGTGCCAGCAGACCCGGACTAGTCCAAGAGACCCAGTACTTC.